This T cell receptor (beta chain) emerged from a study of cytomegalovirus exposure and HLA in healthy donors. Germline V lookup: CDR1 SGHVS, CDR2 FNYEAQ. CDR3 size: 15 residues. V gave up 5 bases and J gave up 3 bases, with 13 bases separating them. The PCR had 60 Vbeta and 13 Jbeta primers. Profiled with immunoSEQ multiplex PCR; TCRdb holds only in-frame clones, not every one. The sample holds about 110,000 clones, approximately 80% seen once. Specimen: PBMCs. This clonotype was obtained from a man aged 30-40 years in good health and CMV-seropositive. This chain links TRBV7-6 with TRBJ2-2; D is possibly TRBD1 (5 bases). DNA of the CDR3: TGTGCCAGCAGCGTCAGGGTTGGGGACACCGGGGAGCTGTTTTTT. Its protein product is CASSVRVGDTGELFF.